One sample yielded the 29 T cell receptor beta chains listed below, sequenced in a study of neurological immune-mediated disorders. TCRdb processed the 5' RACE reads anew with MiXCR; each CDR3 protein has one entry. The table includes approximately 40,000 distinct CDR3 sequences, 3.5% to 4% detected once. The sequenced material came from PBMCs. Source of these receptors: a man in his thirties or forties with multiple sclerosis.

This clonotype occurred many times. The chain has TRBV4-3 and TRBJ1-1; D may be TRBD1 (5 bases). Deletions cut 3 bases from V and 5 bases from J, with 13 bases between. The CDR3 length is 14 residues. The V gene's germline CDR1 is LGHNA and CDR2 YSLEER. The CDR3 region is CASSQGVGWTEAFF. In nucleotides, the CDR3 is TGCGCCAGCAGCCAGGGGGTGGGTTGGACTGAAGCTTTCTTT.

This clonotype was counted at least ten times. The chain joins TRBV2 to TRBJ2-1, with D perhaps TRBD2 (6 bases). Germline CDR1 reads SNHLY; CDR2 reads FYNNEI. This CDR3 is 11 amino acids long. V lost 9 bases and J lost 8, with 11 bases in between. The CDR3 DNA follows: TGTGCCAGGGCGACTAGAGATGAGCAGTTCTTC. Protein product: CARATRDEQFF.

The V gene is TRBV6-5, the J gene TRBJ2-7, with 8 positions matching TRBD1. Germline V CDR1 and CDR2: MNHEY, SVGAGI. V dropped 5 bases and J dropped 7; count of bases not matched to a gene: 10. The CDR3 runs to 14 residues. The CDR3 DNA follows: TGTGCCAGCAGTCGCACCCGGGACAGGCAAGAGCAGTACTTC. It specifies CASSRTRDRQEQYF.

This clonotype has a count of ten or more. The chain has TRBV20-1 and TRBJ2-1, with 7 bases lining up with TRBD2. The germline V gene encodes CDR1 DFQATT and CDR2 SNEGSKA (reference sequence). J lost 6 bases, V lost 0 bases, and 8 bases had no gene match. This CDR3 region has 15 residues. CDR3 nucleotide sequence: TGCAGTGCTAGAGACGGGACTACAATTCTCAATGAGCAGTTCTTC. This translates into CSARDGTTILNEQFF.

This clonotype was seen repeatedly, ten times or more. The chain employs TRBV3-1 and TRBJ2-1; TRBD2 agrees at 10 bases. Per the germline V gene, CDR1 is LGHDT and CDR2 is YNNKEL (reference sequence). J gave up 5 bases and V 4 bases, and 8 bases lay outside the gene matches. This CDR3 is 16 amino acids long. The CDR3 bases are TGTGCCAGCAGCCTCGGACTAGCGGTCCGTAACAATGAGCAGTTCTTC. This gives the protein CASSLGLAVRNNEQFF.

This clonotype was recorded many times. This chain joins TRBV5-5 and TRBJ2-7; no definite D call. Germline CDR1 reads SGHKS; CDR2 reads YYEKEE (reference sequence). Trimming took 0 bases from V and 3 from J, leaving 10 bases between them. The CDR3 covers 14 residues. DNA of the CDR3: TGTGCCAGCAGCTTGGACCGAACATACTACGAGCAGTACTTC. It codes for CASSLDRTYYEQYF.

This clonotype was observed many times. The rearrangement links TRBV7-9 to TRBJ2-4; TRBD1 or TRBD2 may be the D gene (5 bases each). The CDR3 loop spans 14 amino acids. Germline CDR1 is SEHNR and CDR2 is FQNEAQ (reference sequence). Trimming removed 4 bases from V and 7 bases from J, with 14 bases in between. In nucleotides, the CDR3 is TGTGCCAGCAGCTCGCTCGGGGCAGGCAACATTCAGTACTTC. Protein product: CASSSLGAGNIQYF.

This clonotype was observed a few times. A clone one base away is much larger, so this may be a read error. The rearrangement uses TRBV6-2 or TRBV6-3 and TRBJ2-5; no reliable D call. Germline assignment: CDR1 MNHEY and CDR2 SVGEGT. CDR3 size: 13 residues. The V gene lost 7 bases and the J gene lost 3 bases, with 12 bases spanning the gap. The CDR3 spells CASIRRNKETQYF. In DNA form, the CDR3 reads TGTGCCAGCATTCGACGGAATAAAGAGACCCAGTACTTC.

This clonotype was observed at least ten times. The gene calls are TRBV7-3 and TRBJ2-2; TRBD1 or TRBD2 may be the D gene (5 bases each). Trimming took 5 bases from V and 6 from J, leaving 19 bases between them. The length of the CDR3 is 16 residues. CDR1 SGHTA and CDR2 FQGTGA come from the germline V gene. CDR3 in DNA: TGTGCCAGCAGCCTTACGGGGACCTCGTGGGCCGGGGAGCTGTTTTTT. It is translated as CASSLTGTSWAGELFF.

This clonotype has ten or more counts. DNA for the CDR3: TGTGCCAGCAGTGACCGGGGGGGGGTCTACGAGCAGTACTTC. It translates to CASSDRGGVYEQYF. This chain connects TRBV6-6 to TRBJ2-7; TRBD2 agrees at 8 bases. Germline loops: CDR1 MNHNY, CDR2 SVGAGI (reference sequence). CDR3 length: 14 amino acids. With V trimmed by 5 bases and J by 3 bases, 6 bases remained unmatched.

This clonotype occurred many times. The chain uses TRBV5-1 and TRBJ1-2; D remains ambiguous. Trimming took 4 bases from V and 3 from J, leaving 16 bases between them. Germline values: CDR1 SGHRS, CDR2 YFSETQ. The CDR3 is 15 amino acids. The CDR3 sequence is CASSPAWVGHYGYTF. The DNA for the CDR3 is TGCGCCAGCAGCCCAGCCTGGGTGGGCCACTATGGCTACACCTTC.

This clonotype showed up many times. The genes are TRBV20-1 and TRBJ2-3, with D hard to call. V was pared by 6 bases and J by 5 bases, with 9 bases between. The length of the CDR3 is 11 residues. CDR1 is DFQATT, CDR2 SNEGSKA, per germline (reference sequence). The CDR3 DNA is TGCAGTGCCACCTGGGAAGATACGCAGTATTTT. This codes for CSATWEDTQYF.

This clonotype was seen many times. The J gene is TRBJ1-1, the V gene TRBV5-6; D is possibly TRBD1 (5 bases). CDR1 is SGHDT and CDR2 is YYEEEE in the germline V gene. V lost 2 bases to trimming and J lost 3 bases, with 11 bases between them. The CDR3 length is 14 residues. The CDR3 here is CASSLFSRDTEAFF. The CDR3 nucleotides read TGTGCCAGCAGCTTATTCTCCAGGGACACTGAAGCTTTCTTT.

The V gene is TRBV9, the J gene TRBJ1-2; TRBD1 aligns across 7 bases. Germline CDR1 SGDLS, CDR2 YYNGEE. The CDR3 is 14 residues long. V was pared by 0 bases and J by 6 bases, with 5 bases of the junction left unmatched. CDR3 in amino acids: CASSVVGTEDGYTF. In DNA, the CDR3 is TGTGCCAGCAGCGTAGTTGGGACAGAGGATGGCTACACCTTC.

The chain links TRBV7-3 to TRBJ1-2, with TRBD1 identical over 8 bases. This CDR3 is 17 amino acids long. Germline-derived CDR1 and CDR2 are SGHTA and FQGTGA. Trimming took 5 bases from V and 8 from J; bases not matched to a gene: 19. As DNA, the CDR3 is TGTGCCAGCAGCCCACCAGGTTCAGGGACAGGTATCAGGGGCTACACCTTC. Translating it yields CASSPPGSGTGIRGYTF. The whole variable domain, remainder taken from reference TRBV7-3 and TRBJ1-2, is GAGVSQTPSNKVTEKGKYVELRCDPISGHTALYWYRQSLGQGPEFLIYFQGTGAADDSGLPNDRFFAVRPEGSVSTLKIQRTERGDSAVYLCASSPPGSGTGIRGYTFGSGTRLTVV.

This clonotype was recorded many times. This sequence joins TRBV20-1 and TRBJ1-2, with 8 bases matching TRBD1. Looked up from germline, CDR1 is DFQATT and CDR2 is SNEGSKA (reference sequence). The CDR3 sequence is 12 residues long. V gave up 4 bases and J gave up 6 bases; unmatched junction bases: 4. CDR3 nucleotides: TGCAGTGCTACCGGGACAGGACATGGCTACACCTTC. Translated: CSATGTGHGYTF.

V usage is TRBV7-9 and J usage is TRBJ1-1; D is possibly TRBD1 (6 bases). CDR3 length: 13 amino acids. Germline CDR1 SEHNR, CDR2 FQNEAQ (reference sequence). V dropped 2 bases and J dropped 4 bases, with 8 bases sitting between them. The CDR3, as DNA: TGTGCCAGCAGCTTACAGGGGAGCACTGAAGCTTTCTTT. It specifies CASSLQGSTEAFF.

The sample holds many counts of this clonotype. This rearrangement joins TRBV5-6 to TRBJ2-2, with no clear D. The CDR3 has 13 amino acids. The V end lost 1 base, the J end lost 8 bases, and 9 bases lay between the germline ends. Germline lookup yields CDR1 SGHDT and CDR2 YYEEEE. The CDR3 protein is CASSLPATGELFF. The CDR3 DNA follows: TGTGCCAGCAGCTTGCCCGCAACGGGGGAGCTGTTTTTT.

This clonotype was counted at least ten times. V is TRBV20-1 and J is TRBJ2-3; a possible D gene is TRBD2 (7 bases). Germline V gene data show CDR1 as DFQATT and CDR2 as SNEGSKA (reference sequence). The germline V and J ends were trimmed by 6 bases and 7 bases, with 17 bases remaining between them. The CDR3 totals 13 residues. The CDR3 loop is CSAQLGGAHTQYF. CDR3 nucleotide sequence: TGCAGTGCGCAGCTGGGGGGGGCCCATACGCAGTATTTT.

The sample holds many counts of this clonotype. This chain uses TRBV10-3 with TRBJ2-7; TRBD1 matches 10 bases. The CDR3 totals 14 residues. CDR1 and CDR2 from the germline V gene are ENHRY and SYGVKD. With V trimmed by 6 bases and J by 2 bases, 4 bases remained unmatched. CDR3 protein: CAIRGQGSTYEQYF. The CDR3 coding sequence is TGTGCCATCAGGGGACAGGGGAGCACCTACGAGCAGTACTTC.

Of note for this clonotype: This may stem from a read error, because a much larger clone lies one nucleotide away. CDR3: CASSSTGPGNQPQNF. The CDR3 DNA follows: TGTGCCAGCAGTTCGACAGGGCCTGGCAATCAGCCCCAGAATTTT. This chain connects TRBV28 to TRBJ1-5; 7 bases match TRBD1. Germline V lookup: CDR1 MDHEN, CDR2 SYDVKM. The length of the CDR3 is 15 residues.

This clonotype was seen a few times. The germline gene is not matched at one end of the junction; a read error may be the cause. The chain links TRBV29-1 to TRBJ1-5; 8 positions match TRBD1. The CDR3 contains 12 residues. The V gene's germline CDR1 is SQVTM and CDR2 ANQGSEA. CDR3 DNA sequence: TGCAGCGCCGAAATCCGGGACAGGTCCCAGAATTTT. Protein sequence: CSAEIRDRSQNF.

This clonotype was seen repeatedly, ten times or more. The chain links TRBV2 to TRBJ1-1; D remains unclear. V lost 6 bases and J 3 bases, leaving 8 bases between the germline ends. The germline CDR1 and CDR2 sequences are SNHLY and FYNNEI. CDR3 size: 12 residues. The CDR3 DNA is TGTGCCAGCAGCCATCAGGACACTGAAGCTTTCTTT. Protein sequence: CASSHQDTEAFF.

This clonotype was counted ten times or more. The chain recombines TRBV20-1 with TRBJ1-2, with D unresolved. The length of the CDR3 is 12 residues. The ends were cut back, 3 bases at V and 1 base at J, with 6 bases in the middle. The germline V gene has CDR1 DFQATT and CDR2 SNEGSKA (reference sequence). Written as DNA, the CDR3 is TGCAGTGCTAGTTCACATAACTATGGCTACACCTTC. The encoded protein is CSASSHNYGYTF.

The chain has TRBV20-1 and TRBJ2-7, with D tentatively TRBD1 (6 bases). Trimming removed 0 bases from V and 3 bases from J, with 12 bases in between. The CDR3 length is 14 residues. Looked up from germline, CDR1 is DFQATT and CDR2 is SNEGSKA (reference sequence). Here the CDR3 reads CSAREQGRGYEQYF. The CDR3 DNA reads as TGCAGTGCTAGAGAACAGGGCCGGGGCTACGAGCAGTACTTC.

This clonotype occurred many times. The CDR3 DNA reads TGCGCCAGCAGCCAAGGTTACAGGGCCAGCCAAGAGACCCAGTACTTC. It yields the protein CASSQGYRASQETQYF. This chain joins TRBV4-3 and TRBJ2-5; perhaps TRBD1 as D (6 bases). The CDR3 has 16 amino acids. The V end lost 1 base, the J end lost 1 base, and 13 bases lay between the germline ends. The germline V gene encodes CDR1 LGHNA and CDR2 YSLEER.

There are many counts of this clonotype. This chain connects TRBV7-9 to TRBJ2-3, with 7 bases fitting TRBD2. Germline CDR1 is SEHNR and CDR2 is FQNEAQ (reference sequence). Trimming at V came to 3 bases and at J to 6 bases, leaving 6 bases not matched to a gene. The CDR3 extends over 14 amino acids. CDR3 sequence reads: CASSFGLGGDTQYF. The CDR3 DNA follows: TGTGCCAGCAGCTTTGGACTAGGAGGGGATACGCAGTATTTT.

The V and J genes are TRBV10-2 and TRBJ2-1, with TRBD1 identical over 9 bases. The germline V gene encodes CDR1 WSHSY and CDR2 SAAADI. CDR3 length: 15 amino acids. V lost 6 bases, J lost 9 bases, and 12 bases stayed unmatched. The CDR3 sequence is CASRGTGNSLGEQFF. The DNA for the CDR3 is TGCGCCAGCAGAGGGACAGGGAATAGCCTAGGTGAGCAGTTCTTC.

This clonotype was counted at least ten times. This chain links TRBV3-1 with TRBJ1-1; no definite D call. There are 14 residues in the CDR3. Trimming removed 3 bases at V and 1 base at J, with 9 bases between. Germline V CDR1 and CDR2: LGHDT, YNNKEL (reference sequence). In nucleotides, the CDR3 is TGTGCCAGCAGCCATCAACCGACGAACACTGAAGCTTTCTTT. Translated: CASSHQPTNTEAFF.